These T cell receptor beta chains were read from a single sample in a study of lymphopenia after photon versus proton radiotherapy. The assay was immunoSEQ multiplex PCR, and TCRdb's table has in-frame clones only and misses some. The sample lists about 25,000 clones, roughly four fifths occurring once. Sample: peripheral blood, taken from a patient treated with photon-based radiotherapy. The receptor set was obtained from a woman aged 45-59 years with pancreatic cancer. Each CDR3 is given with its conserved first and last residue. Each record gives: clone size, D gene, J gene, V gene, CDR3 protein, CDR3 DNA. D genes are given only for firm matches. A clone size is listed for some rows: how often the clone was seen (once, few, many), or a class if it is expanded.

.,TRBD2,TRBJ2-1,TRBV7-6,CASSLGAGGPPGRFF,TGTGCCAGCAGCTTAGGTGCGGGAGGGCCCCCGGGGCGGTTCTTC
.,TRBD2,TRBJ2-1,TRBV19,CASSITSGSPSEQFF,TGTGCCAGTAGTATCACTAGCGGCTCCCCAAGTGAGCAGTTCTTC
.,TRBD2,TRBJ2-7,TRBV4-2,CASSQEASGFYEQYF,TGTGCCAGCAGCCAAGAGGCTAGCGGTTTCTACGAGCAGTACTTC
.,.,TRBJ2-1,TRBV5-4,CASSSPRLNEQFF,TGTGCCAGCAGCTCCCCCCGGCTCAATGAGCAGTTCTTC
.,.,TRBJ1-2,TRBV14,CASSQDVTMGYTF,TGTGCCAGCAGCCAAGACGTTACTATGGGCTACACCTTC
.,.,TRBJ2-7,TRBV5-1,CASSLDGYEQYF,TGCGCCAGCAGCTTGGACGGATACGAGCAGTACTTC
.,.,TRBJ1-5,TRBV19,CASSIRQGIEGSNQPQHF,TGTGCCAGTAGTATTCGGCAGGGGATTGAAGGGAGCAATCAGCCCCAGCATTTT
.,TRBD1,TRBJ1-1,TRBV5-1,CASRGRGDTEAFF,TGCGCCAGCAGGGGCAGGGGGGACACTGAAGCTTTCTTT
.,.,TRBJ1-5,TRBV11-2,CASSLGVGNQPQHF,TGTGCCAGCAGCTTAGGAGTGGGCAATCAGCCCCAGCATTTT
.,.,TRBJ1-5,TRBV27,CASSWDINQPQHF,TGTGCCAGCAGTTGGGACATCAATCAGCCCCAGCATTTT
.,TRBD1,TRBJ1-4,TRBV4-2,CASSLDPGQGAEKLFF,TGTGCCAGCAGCCTAGACCCGGGACAGGGGGCTGAAAAACTGTTTTTT
.,TRBD1,TRBJ1-1,TRBV29-1,CSVGGQSNTEAFF,TGCAGCGTTGGGGGACAGTCTAACACTGAAGCTTTCTTT
.,.,TRBJ1-5,TRBV11-2,CASSLVGVNQPQHF,TGTGCCAGCAGCTTAGTGGGGGTCAATCAGCCCCAGCATTTT
.,TRBD2,TRBJ2-1,TRBV5-1,CASRPPLAGADNEQFF,TGCGCCAGCAGACCCCCCCTAGCGGGAGCAGACAATGAGCAGTTCTTC
.,.,TRBJ1-5,TRBV28,CASSYRYSNQPQHF,TGTGCCAGCAGTTACAGGTACAGCAATCAGCCCCAGCATTTT
.,.,TRBJ2-1,TRBV19,CASAPGLSNEQFF,TGTGCCAGTGCCCCCGGACTTTCGAATGAGCAGTTCTTC
few,TRBD2,TRBJ2-3,TRBV11-2,CASSSRTSGGTDTQYF,TGTGCCAGCAGCTCGAGGACTAGCGGAGGCACAGATACGCAGTATTTT
.,TRBD1,TRBJ1-6,TRBV11-2,CASSSPGQGAASPLHF,TGTGCCAGCAGCTCCCCGGGACAGGGGGCAGCATCACCCCTCCACTTT
once,.,TRBJ1-1,TRBV20-1,CSAVHGTEAFF,TGCAGTGCTGTCCATGGGACTGAAGCTTTCTTT
.,.,TRBJ1-2,TRBV30,CAWESPGRTEHGYTF,TGTGCCTGGGAGTCCCCCGGACGGACAGAACATGGCTACACCTTC
.,TRBD2,TRBJ2-2,TRBV4-2,CASSHPGLASGELFF,TGTGCCAGCAGCCACCCGGGACTAGCGTCAGGGGAGCTGTTTTTT
.,TRBD1,TRBJ2-4,TRBV6-5,CASSGQGTKNIQYF,TGTGCCAGCAGTGGACAGGGTACAAAAAACATTCAGTACTTC
.,.,TRBJ2-1,TRBV2,CASRGQTQSYNEQFF,TGTGCCAGCAGAGGACAGACTCAATCCTACAATGAGCAGTTCTTC